Here is one T cell receptor (beta chain) with its context. Its antigen is not known. This sample was taken from a study of shared clonotypes between healthy human individuals. Findings and limits, study-wide: Naive CD4 clonotype sharing across several donors was approximately 5%. Expectations were that clonotype sharing among donors would be affected by sequencing depth.

The CDR3 totals 18 residues. Some clones are missing from TCRdb's copy, which holds only in-frame ones; the method was immunoSEQ multiplex PCR. Among 2 million to 2.5 million clones listed, 90% to 97% were seen once. The chain couples TRBV1 to TRBJ2-1; TRBD2, the table's D call, lacks a check against the DNA. TRBV1 is a known pseudogene. This clonotype was sampled from a man younger than 30 in good health. Sequenced input: naive CD4+ T cells sorted from blood. Stated subset: CD45RA+ positively selected. Here the CDR3 reads CTSSQPQRSLAGDNEQFF. For the CDR3, the DNA is TGCACCAGCAGCCAACCCCAGAGGTCCCTAGCGGGGGACAATGAGCAGTTCTTC.